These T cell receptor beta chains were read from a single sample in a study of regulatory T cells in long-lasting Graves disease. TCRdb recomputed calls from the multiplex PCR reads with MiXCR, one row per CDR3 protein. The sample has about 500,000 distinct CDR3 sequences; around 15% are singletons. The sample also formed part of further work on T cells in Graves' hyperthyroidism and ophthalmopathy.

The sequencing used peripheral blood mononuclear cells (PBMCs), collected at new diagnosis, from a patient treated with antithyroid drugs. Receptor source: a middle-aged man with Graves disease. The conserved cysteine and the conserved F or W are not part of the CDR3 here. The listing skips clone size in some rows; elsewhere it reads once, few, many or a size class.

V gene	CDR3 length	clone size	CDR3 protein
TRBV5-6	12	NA	ASSFNFRANEQF
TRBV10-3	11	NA	ATKGTGAYEQY
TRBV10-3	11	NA	AISVELNSPLH
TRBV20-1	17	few	SARDKVRLAGGGPYEQY
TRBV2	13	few	ASSEMNRLGNTIY
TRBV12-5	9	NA	ASGPTGELF
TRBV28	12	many	ASSSYPRPSPQH
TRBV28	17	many	ASILLAGGLPGPTDTQY
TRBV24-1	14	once	ATSDPGQGWGDTQY
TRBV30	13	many	AWGEAGLLNTEAF
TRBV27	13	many	ASSAFRATNEKLF
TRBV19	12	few	ASTLGWATGELF
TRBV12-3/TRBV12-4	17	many	ASTLGGLAGVTSYNEQF
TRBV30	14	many	AWSLTGTGAYNEQF
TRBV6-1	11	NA	ASSPPGLTEAF
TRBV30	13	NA	AWSSWGGLSSEQY
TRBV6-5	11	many	ASSYEAGDEQY
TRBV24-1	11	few	ATSPGAYETQY
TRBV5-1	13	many	ASSSGGLAGETQY
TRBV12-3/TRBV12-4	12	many	ASSLQGALNEQF
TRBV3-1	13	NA	ASSQGVTSGNTIY
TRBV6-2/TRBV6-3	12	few	ASSYLTQSETQY
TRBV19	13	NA	ASSRTGGLQETQY
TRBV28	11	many	ASGDRGTETQY
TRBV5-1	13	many	ASSSNRGRPYEQY
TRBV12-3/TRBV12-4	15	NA	ASSTETGGRYTDTQY
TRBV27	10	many	ASSSDLYEQY
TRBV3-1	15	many	ASSQEDTISGTDTQY
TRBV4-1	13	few	ASSQDNRGSYEQY
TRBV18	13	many	ASSPPRNPGHEQF
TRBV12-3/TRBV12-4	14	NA	ASSLGTASSTDTQY
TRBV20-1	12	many	SADSGTGSYEQY
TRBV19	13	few	ASSLAGGRSDTQY
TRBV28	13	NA	ASSYGGLNTGELF
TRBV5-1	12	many	ASSLLSGNYEQY
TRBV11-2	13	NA	ASSARAGEGTEAF
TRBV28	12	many	ASSAGTGIYEQY
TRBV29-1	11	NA	SVEADSNQPQH
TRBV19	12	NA	ASRTTLASETQY
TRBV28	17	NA	ASQPLTSGRPNSYNEQF
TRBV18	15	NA	ASSPDRQGATPFEQY
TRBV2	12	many	ASSGPSGANVLT
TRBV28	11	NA	ASTGGQSYEQY
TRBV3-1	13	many	ASSQGGRGLYEQY